This record looks at one TCR beta chain sequence and its context. Its antigen is unidentified. This sample stems from a study of shared clonotypes between healthy human individuals. Study results and caveats: The represented genetic and exposure-history diversity was limited by the small number of donors. Clonotype sharing among donors, it was expected, would be affected by sequencing depth. Across a handful of donors, naive CD4 shared 5% to 6.5%, naive CD8 3.5% to 4%, memory CD4 roughly 2.2%, memory CD8 about 0.4%.

It was across several immunoSEQ plates that each subset's genomic DNA was evenly split. Repertoires were generated with immunoSEQ multiplex PCR, while TCRdb's copy carries only in-frame clones and drops some. There are around 980,000 clones in the sample; 75% to 85% occur only once, and around 0.61% lies in the top ten. Between the trimmed V and J ends, which lost 5 bases and 1 base, there was a span of 14 bases. The CDR3 has 16 amino acids. Per germline, CDR1 MDHEN and CDR2 SYDVKM. The sequenced sample consisted of memory CD4+ T cells from PBMCs. Subset defined: CD45RA-negative fraction. This TCR came from a man aged 18 to 35 in good health. Some clones in this sample may be carry-over from other donors' samples. V is TRBV28 and J is TRBJ2-2; D is perhaps TRBD1 (6 bases). The CDR3 DNA sequence: TGTGCCAGCAGTCTCTACAGGGTGGGGAACACCGGGGAGCTGTTTTTT. It translates to CASSLYRVGNTGELFF. The whole variable domain, filled in from reference TRBV28 and TRBJ2-2, reads DVKVTQSSRYLVKRTGEKVFLECVQDMDHENMFWYRQDPGLGLRLIYFSYDVKMKEKGDIPEGYSVSREKKERFSLILESASTNQTSMYLCASSLYRVGNTGELFFGEGSRLTVL.